This TCR beta chain was identified in a study of cytomegalovirus exposure and HLA in healthy donors. General study points: Among TCR beta chains, those listed as cytomegalovirus-associated numbered some 170. CMV antigen specificity of three CMV-associated chains was confirmed in vitro.

Germline CDR1 LNHDA, CDR2 SQIVND (reference sequence). The CDR3 is made up of 15 amino acids. V lost 6 bases and J lost 1; bases outside the gene matches: 4. Repertoires were generated with immunoSEQ multiplex PCR, while TCRdb's copy carries only in-frame clones and drops some. The data contain over 150,000 clones, 65% to 90% of them singletons. This clone appeared once. Its antigen remains unidentified. The receptor was isolated from a woman aged 18-30 years in good health and CMV-seronegative. Input material: PBMCs. The J gene is TRBJ2-7, the V gene TRBV19; the match to TRBD2 covers 12 bases. CDR3 sequence: CASRPGTSGSYEQYF. The CDR3 bases are TGTGCCAGTAGGCCCGGGACTAGCGGGTCCTACGAGCAGTACTTC.